The 25 T cell receptor beta chains in this list originate from one sample, sequenced in a study of cytomegalovirus exposure and HLA in healthy donors. PCR used 60 Vbeta primers and 13 Jbeta primers. Some clones are missing from TCRdb's copy, which holds only in-frame ones; the method was immunoSEQ multiplex PCR. The sample holds about 190,000 clones; approximately 77% are singletons and the top ten take roughly 3.6%. Sequencing input: PBMCs. The receptors here all came from a middle-aged man in good health and CMV-seropositive.

In this sample, this clone turned up a few times. The chain joins TRBV10-3 to TRBJ2-7; 8 bases are a match to TRBD1. With V trimmed by 2 bases and J by 2 bases, 17 bases remained unmatched. The CDR3 extends over 19 amino acids. Germline V lookup: CDR1 ENHRY, CDR2 SYGVKD. The CDR3 DNA sequence: TGTGCCATCAGTGAGAGCTCTCCGGGACAGGTCCCCTCTCCCTACGAGCAGTACTTC. This encodes CAISESSPGQVPSPYEQYF.

J is TRBJ2-1 and V is TRBV20-1; D unresolved. This CDR3 region has 11 residues. Germline V CDR1 and CDR2: DFQATT, SNEGSKA (reference sequence). The V end lost 4 bases, the J end lost 3 bases, and 4 bases lay between the germline ends. CDR3 in DNA: TGCAGTGCTACTAGCTACAATGAGCAGTTCTTC. Translated: CSATSYNEQFF.

The chain couples TRBV10-2 to TRBJ2-1; D is ambiguous. Trimming took 1 base from V and 1 from J, leaving 14 bases between them. Germline CDR1 reads WSHSY; CDR2 reads SAAADI. The CDR3 totals 17 residues. The CDR3: CASSEFVTLQSYNEQFF. DNA of the CDR3: TGCGCCAGCAGTGAGTTTGTGACTTTACAATCCTACAATGAGCAGTTCTTC.

The chain joins TRBV6-5 to TRBJ2-7, with D possibly being TRBD1 (6 bases). There are 15 residues in the CDR3. Germline-derived CDR1 and CDR2 are MNHEY and SVGAGI. V was clipped by 6 bases and J by 5 bases, with 20 bases between them. As DNA, the CDR3 is TGTGCCAGCAGGGCGACCCGGGACAAGGGAAACGAGCAGTACTTC. This encodes CASRATRDKGNEQYF.

The J gene is TRBJ2-7, the V gene TRBV11-1; D call uncertain. The V gene lost 5 bases and the J gene lost 0 bases, with 8 bases spanning the gap. CDR1 is SGHAT, CDR2 FQDESV, per germline (reference sequence). The CDR3 runs 13 residues. The chain's CDR3 is CASSPPGSYEQYF. The CDR3, as DNA: TGTGCCAGCAGCCCCCCGGGCTCCTACGAGCAGTACTTC.

The gene calls are TRBV5-4 and TRBJ2-3, with D hard to call. The CDR3 has 14 amino acids. V lost 4 bases and J 3 bases, leaving 12 bases between the germline ends. CDR1 is SGHNT, CDR2 YYREEE, per germline (reference sequence). The CDR3 spells CASSLLVQTDTQYF. In nucleotides, the CDR3 is TGTGCCAGCAGCCTACTCGTACAGACAGATACGCAGTATTTT.

The chain combines TRBV6-5 with TRBJ2-5, with TRBD1 matching 9 bases. Germline V gene data show CDR1 as MNHEY and CDR2 as SVGAGI. The CDR3 has 14 residues. Trimming removed 5 bases from V and 11 bases from J; junction bases left unmatched: 12. The CDR3 region has the DNA TGTGCCAGCAGTCCTCGGGACAGGGTGATTGAGCAGTACTTC. Translation: CASSPRDRVIEQYF.

The chain combines TRBV5-6 with TRBJ2-3, with D possibly TRBD2 on 5 matching bases. Trimming cost V 4 bases and J 4 bases, with 16 bases left between them. Germline V gene lookup returns CDR1 SGHDT and CDR2 YYEEEE. The CDR3 runs to 15 residues. CDR3 nucleotides: TGTGCCAGCAGCAAGGGCCCTCCGGGGTCAGATACGCAGTATTTT. It is translated as CASSKGPPGSDTQYF.

The chain uses TRBV4-3 and TRBJ2-2, with a weak D call TRBD1 (6 bases). This CDR3 comprises 16 residues. In germline, CDR1 is LGHNA, CDR2 YSLEER. The V end lost 4 bases, the J end lost 0 bases, and 12 bases lay between the germline ends. The CDR3 sequence: CASSRQGTPNTGELFF. CDR3 DNA sequence: TGCGCCAGCAGCCGCCAGGGGACACCGAACACCGGGGAGCTGTTTTTT.

A few counts support this clone. The J gene is TRBJ2-3, the V gene TRBV11-1; 11 bases align to TRBD2. This CDR3 comprises 18 residues. CDR1 is SGHAT, CDR2 FQDESV, per germline (reference sequence). V lost 7 bases to trimming and J lost 0 bases; unmatched junction nucleotides: 12. The CDR3 bases are TGTGCCAGCACCCGGGAACTAGCGGGGGCTTCTAGCACAGATACGCAGTATTTT. This encodes CASTRELAGASSTDTQYF.

This clone was seen once. The V gene is TRBV9, the J gene TRBJ1-2; D is unclear. Trimming pared 3 bases from V and 2 bases from J, leaving 17 bases between. The CDR3 extends over 16 amino acids. Germline assignment: CDR1 SGDLS and CDR2 YYNGEE. CDR3 residues: CASSAVPPDTNYGYTF. The DNA for the CDR3 is TGTGCCAGCAGCGCGGTCCCTCCAGACACCAACTATGGCTACACCTTC.

The gene calls are TRBV5-6 and TRBJ2-4; 7 bases map to TRBD2. The junction had 12 bases not matched to a gene; V was cut back by 3 bases and J by 6 bases. CDR1 is SGHDT and CDR2 is YYEEEE in the germline V gene. The CDR3 runs to 16 residues. The DNA of the CDR3 is TGTGCCAGCAGCTCCCAGGGAGGGTCTCAAAGAAACATTCAGTACTTC. This encodes CASSSQGGSQRNIQYF. Using reference TRBV5-6 and TRBJ2-4 for the parts outside the CDR3, the full variable domain is DAGVTQSPTHLIKTRGQQVTLRCSPKSGHDTVSWYQQALGQGPQFIFQYYEEEERQRGNFPDRFSGHQFPNYSSELNVNALLLGDSALYLCASSSQGGSQRNIQYFGAGTRLSVL.

This clone was recorded once. V gene TRBV5-6 combines with J gene TRBJ2-3; 9 bases map to TRBD2. The CDR3 totals 18 residues. V shed 2 bases and J 1 base; nucleotides not matched to a gene: 11. CDR1 SGHDT and CDR2 YYEEEE come from the germline V gene. The chain's CDR3 is CASSFVSSGRGGTDTQYF. CDR3 DNA sequence: TGTGCCAGCAGCTTCGTGAGTAGCGGGAGAGGGGGCACAGATACGCAGTATTTT. The whole variable domain, remainder taken from reference TRBV5-6 and TRBJ2-3, is DAGVTQSPTHLIKTRGQQVTLRCSPKSGHDTVSWYQQALGQGPQFIFQYYEEEERQRGNFPDRFSGHQFPNYSSELNVNALLLGDSALYLCASSFVSSGRGGTDTQYFGPGTRLTVL.

The chain recombines TRBV10-2 with TRBJ1-5, with 7 bases fitting TRBD1. The CDR3 length is 16 residues. V shed 2 bases and J 6 bases; nucleotides not matched to a gene: 10. The germline CDR1 and CDR2 sequences are WSHSY and SAAADI. In DNA form, the CDR3 reads TGCGCCAGCAGTGAGGGACAGGAGTACGGCAGTCAGCCCCAGCATTTT. Its protein is CASSEGQEYGSQPQHF.

This clone appeared a single time. The V gene is TRBV10-3, the J gene TRBJ1-1, with D unclear. Germline V lookup: CDR1 ENHRY, CDR2 SYGVKD. Deletions cut 0 bases from V and 1 base from J, with 6 bases between. This CDR3 is 14 amino acids long. CDR3 sequence: CAISESGGNTEAFF. The CDR3, as DNA: TGTGCCATCAGTGAGTCGGGAGGGAACACTGAAGCTTTCTTT.

This chain connects TRBV5-1 to TRBJ2-7; TRBD1 matches 9 bases. Germline V lookup: CDR1 SGHRS, CDR2 YFSETQ. The trim removed 4 bases at V and 0 bases at J, leaving 5 bases unmatched. CDR3 length: 15 residues. CDR3 bases: TGCGCCAGCAGCGGACAGGGGACCAGCTCCTACGAGCAGTACTTC. Amino acid sequence: CASSGQGTSSYEQYF.

This chain uses TRBV11-1 with TRBJ2-6; TRBD2 is a possible D gene (5 bases). V gave up 3 bases and J gave up 3 bases, with 6 bases separating them. The CDR3 totals 14 residues. Germline CDR1 SGHAT, CDR2 FQDESV (reference sequence). This CDR3 is CASSFEGGANVLTF. The DNA for the CDR3 is TGTGCCAGCAGCTTTGAGGGTGGGGCCAACGTCCTGACTTTC.

V is TRBV9 and J is TRBJ2-1; 7 nucleotides align to TRBD2. The germline V gene has CDR1 SGDLS and CDR2 YYNGEE. Unmatched junction bases numbered 6, after V lost 2 bases and J lost 7 bases. This CDR3 spans 14 amino acids. The CDR3 region has the DNA TGTGCCAGCAGCGTTGGGGACTACCTGAATGAGCAGTTCTTC. Amino acid sequence: CASSVGDYLNEQFF.

This clone has a single count. The V gene is TRBV27, the J gene TRBJ2-7; maybe TRBD1 (6 bases). The CDR3 spans 15 residues. CDR1 and CDR2 from the germline V gene are MNHEY and SMNVEV (reference sequence). The ends were cut back, 3 bases at V and 6 bases at J, with 18 bases in the middle. Written as DNA, the CDR3 is TGTGCCAGCAGTTTCATTCGGGGCAGGGGAGCCGAGCAGTACTTC. The encoded protein is CASSFIRGRGAEQYF.

The CDR3 DNA reads TGTGCCAGCAGCGGCTCCACTAGCGGGAGAGTCACCGGGGAGCTGTTTTTT. Its translation: CASSGSTSGRVTGELFF. The gene calls are TRBV5-4 and TRBJ2-2; 11 nucleotides line up with TRBD2. CDR1 SGHNT and CDR2 YYREEE come from the germline V gene (reference sequence). The ends lost 4 bases at V and 4 bases at J; junction bases unmatched: 9. This CDR3 region has 17 residues.

This chain's CDR3 is CASGPRDRAYEQYF. In DNA form, the CDR3 reads TGTGCTAGTGGCCCCCGGGACAGGGCCTACGAGCAGTACTTC. V gene TRBV12-5 combines with J gene TRBJ2-7; 9 bases are shared with TRBD1. Per germline, CDR1 LGHNT and CDR2 FRNRAP. This CDR3 is 14 amino acids long. V lost 6 bases to trimming and J lost 2 bases; unmatched junction nucleotides: 5.

The rearrangement links TRBV2 to TRBJ1-2, with D maybe TRBD1 (5 bases). Trimming removed 7 bases at V and 4 bases at J, with 16 bases between. The length of the CDR3 is 14 residues. Germline CDR1 and CDR2: SNHLY and FYNNEI. CDR3 protein: CASKGEGSGYGYTF. The CDR3, as DNA: TGTGCCAGCAAAGGGGAAGGGTCAGGCTATGGCTACACCTTC.

This chain joins TRBV27 and TRBJ2-7; D might be TRBD2 (6 bases). The germline V and J ends were trimmed by 4 bases and 1 base, with 8 bases remaining between them. CDR1 MNHEY and CDR2 SMNVEV come from the germline V gene (reference sequence). The CDR3 extends over 13 amino acids. CDR3 loop: CASSSDYSYEQYF. CDR3 DNA: TGTGCCAGCAGTTCGGACTATTCCTACGAGCAGTACTTC.

The V and J genes are TRBV27 and TRBJ2-5; 10 nucleotides line up with TRBD2. The length of the CDR3 is 15 residues. V lost 2 bases and J lost 0; bases outside the gene matches: 0. Germline V gene lookup returns CDR1 MNHEY and CDR2 SMNVEV (reference sequence). The CDR3 loop is CASSLLAGDQETQYF. CDR3 sequence (DNA): TGTGCCAGCAGTTTACTAGCGGGGGACCAAGAGACCCAGTACTTC.

The chain couples TRBV11-2 to TRBJ2-1, with TRBD2 identical over 12 bases. Germline V CDR1 and CDR2: SGHAT, FQNNGV. Trimming removed 5 bases from V and 6 bases from J; junction bases left unmatched: 8. The CDR3 loop spans 16 amino acids. The CDR3 region is CASSTQTSGRGNEQFF. Written as DNA, the CDR3 is TGTGCCAGCAGCACCCAGACTAGCGGGAGAGGCAATGAGCAGTTCTTC.